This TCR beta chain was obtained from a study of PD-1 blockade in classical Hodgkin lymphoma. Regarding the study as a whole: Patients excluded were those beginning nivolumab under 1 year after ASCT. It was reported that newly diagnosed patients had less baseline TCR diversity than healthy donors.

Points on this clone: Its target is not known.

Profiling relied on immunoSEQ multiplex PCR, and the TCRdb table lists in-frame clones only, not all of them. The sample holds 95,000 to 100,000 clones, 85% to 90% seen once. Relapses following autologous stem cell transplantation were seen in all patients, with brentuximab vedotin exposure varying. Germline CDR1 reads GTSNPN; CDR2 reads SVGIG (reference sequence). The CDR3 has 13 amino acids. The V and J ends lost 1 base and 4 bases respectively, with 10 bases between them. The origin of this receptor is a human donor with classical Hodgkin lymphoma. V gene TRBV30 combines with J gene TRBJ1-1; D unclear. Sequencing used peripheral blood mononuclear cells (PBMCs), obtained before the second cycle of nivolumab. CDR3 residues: CAWSALVGTEAFF. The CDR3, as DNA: TGTGCCTGGAGTGCGCTGGTTGGCACTGAAGCTTTCTTT.